The clone carrying this TCR beta chain was detected only a few times. Its antigen remains unidentified. Investigators prepared the TCR beta libraries by applying iRepertoire HTBI primers and Arm-PCR of CDR3 regions. TCRdb reprocessed the multiplex PCR reads via MiXCR and lists one record per CDR3 protein. The repertoire holds roughly 500,000 distinct CDR3 sequences, with around a fifth as singletons. This record belongs to a study of regulatory T cells in long-lasting Graves disease. Study at large: Over 5 years of antithyroid drugs plus positive TSH receptor antibodies defined persistent Graves' disease. Study outcomes and limitations: Small sample size may have lowered accuracy.

Time point reported: persistent/refractory GD, antithyroid drugs over 5 years with positive TRAb. Isolated PBMC RNA provided the starting material for the TCR library. An endocrinology department in Xi'an, China, recruited the patients. The sample in question was peripheral blood mononuclear cells (PBMCs), obtained when the disease was refractory, from a patient treated with antithyroid drugs. This TCR was sampled from a female donor with Graves disease.

CDR3 sequence: CSAPTGSGANVLTF. The CDR3 nucleotides are TGCAGTGCTCCGACAGGTTCTGGGGCCAACGTCCTGACTTTC. The chain combines TRBV20-1 with TRBJ2-6, with D possibly matching TRBD1 (6 bases). Deletions cut 5 bases from V and 1 base from J, with 9 bases between. The CDR3 is made up of 14 amino acids. Germline CDR1 and CDR2: DFQATT and SNEGSKA (reference sequence).